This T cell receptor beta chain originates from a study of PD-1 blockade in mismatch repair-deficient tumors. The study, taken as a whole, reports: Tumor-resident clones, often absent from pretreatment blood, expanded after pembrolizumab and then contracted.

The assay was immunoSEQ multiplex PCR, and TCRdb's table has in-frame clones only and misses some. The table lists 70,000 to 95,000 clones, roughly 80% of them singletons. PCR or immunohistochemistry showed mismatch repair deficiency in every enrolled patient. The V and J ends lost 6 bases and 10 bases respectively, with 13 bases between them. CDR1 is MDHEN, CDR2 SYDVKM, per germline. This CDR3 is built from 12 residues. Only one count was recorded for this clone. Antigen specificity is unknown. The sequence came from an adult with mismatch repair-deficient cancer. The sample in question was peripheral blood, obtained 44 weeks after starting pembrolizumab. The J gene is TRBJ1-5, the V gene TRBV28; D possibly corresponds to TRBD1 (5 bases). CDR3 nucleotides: TGTGCCAGCAGCTACCAGGGACGACCCCAGCATTTT. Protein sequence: CASSYQGRPQHF.